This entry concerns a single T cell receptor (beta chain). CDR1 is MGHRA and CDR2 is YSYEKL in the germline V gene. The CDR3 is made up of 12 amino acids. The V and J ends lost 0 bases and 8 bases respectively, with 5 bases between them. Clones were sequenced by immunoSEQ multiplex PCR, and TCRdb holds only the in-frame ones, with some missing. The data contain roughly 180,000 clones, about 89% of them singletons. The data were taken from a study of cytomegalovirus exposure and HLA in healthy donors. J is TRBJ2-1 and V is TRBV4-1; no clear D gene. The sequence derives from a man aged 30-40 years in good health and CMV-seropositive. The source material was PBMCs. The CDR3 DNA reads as TGCGCCAGCAGCCAAGATCGGGATGAGCAGTTCTTC. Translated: CASSQDRDEQFF.